This T cell receptor (beta chain) was documented in a study of T-cell reconstitution after alpha-beta-depleted transplantation in children. Researchers prepared the TCRbeta library using unique molecular identifiers, the study reports. TCRdb called the PCR reads again in MiXCR, with one record for every CDR3 protein. In the table there are 500,000 to 750,000 distinct CDR3 sequences, over 20% of which are singletons. V was pared by 7 bases and J by 13 bases, with 19 bases between. Germline lookup yields CDR1 MNHNY and CDR2 SVGAGI (reference sequence). The CDR3 is made up of 12 amino acids. Concerning this clonotype itself: Its cognate antigen is unknown.

Findings and limits, study-wide: As was reported, about two months after transplant, alpha-beta T cells came from several hundred expanded graft clones.

Material: PBMCs, obtained before TCRalphabeta/CD19-depleted stem cell transplant. The chain joins TRBV6-6 to TRBJ2-5, with a possible D match to TRBD1 (5 bases). The clonotype comes from a boy in the first two years of life with Wiskott-Aldrich syndrome, due to receive a stem cell transplant. The CDR3: CASNEYGHVLYF. DNA for the CDR3: TGTGCCAGCAACGAATATGGACACGTCCTGTACTTC.